These T cell receptor beta chains were read from a single sample in a study of blood T cell repertoires in COVID-19. The protocol was immunoSEQ multiplex PCR, while the TCRdb copy is restricted to in-frame clones and leaves out a portion. The repertoire has 60,000 or so clones, 78% of them found once; the top ten carry about 5.3%. Sequencing was carried out using peripheral blood. The receptors shown here come from a human donor in a cohort sampled during active COVID-19. Both conserved end residues are part of each CDR3. The D gene is left open where the match is weak. Clone size is not always given. Where it is, it says once, few, many or a class for expanded clones.

>TRBV7-9|NA|NA|TRBJ1-1|15
CASSPRRGLNTEAFF
TGTGCCAGCAGCCCACGGAGGGGATTGAACACTGAAGCTTTCTTT
>TRBV30|NA|once|TRBJ1-2|12
CAVEVYDYGYTF
TGTGCCGTGGAGGTATACGACTATGGCTACACCTTC
>TRBV30|NA|NA|TRBJ1-1|15
CAWRVEEERDTEAFF
TGTGCCTGGAGGGTAGAGGAGGAGAGGGACACTGAAGCTTTCTTT
>TRBV27|NA|few|TRBJ2-7|13
CASSSYLAYEQYF
TGTGCCAGCAGTTCCTACTTAGCCTACGAGCAGTACTTC
>TRBV6-2/TRBV6-3|TRBD2|NA|TRBJ2-7|18
CASSFRTSGRLAYYEQYF
TGTGCCAGCAGTTTTCGGACTAGCGGGAGGCTCGCTTACTACGAGCAGTACTTC
>TRBV6-2/TRBV6-3|NA|NA|TRBJ1-2|13
CASSYGGIGSYTF
TGTGCCAGCAGTTACGGGGGCATCGGGAGCTACACCTTC
>TRBV27|NA|NA|TRBJ2-7|18
CASSLSLFSQQGGGGQYF
TGTGCCAGCAGTTTATCGCTCTTCTCGCAGCAGGGAGGTGGCGGGCAGTACTTC
>TRBV4-1|TRBD1|NA|TRBJ1-1|19
CASSQSRFGGRTGDTEAFF
TGCGCCAGCAGCCAAAGTCGTTTCGGGGGTCGTACAGGGGACACTGAAGCTTTCTTT
>TRBV5-1|NA|NA|TRBJ1-1|14
CASSSGAANTEAFF
TGCGCCAGCAGCTCAGGGGCGGCGAACACTGAAGCTTTCTTT
>TRBV5-1|TRBD2|NA|TRBJ2-7|15
CASSPGWGGGYEQYF
TGCGCCAGCAGCCCGGGTTGGGGCGGGGGCTACGAGCAGTACTTC
>TRBV19|TRBD1|NA|TRBJ2-5|17
CASSIRRADRGKETQYF
TGTGCCAGTAGTATACGCCGTGCGGACAGGGGGAAAGAGACCCAGTACTTC
>TRBV11-2|TRBD1|NA|TRBJ2-1|16
CASKIAGTGGGNEQFF
TGTGCCAGCAAAATCGCCGGGACAGGGGGCGGGAATGAGCAGTTCTTC
>TRBV28|NA|NA|TRBJ2-7|15
CASRRHVGSFYEQYF
TGTGCCAGCAGACGACACGTCGGGAGTTTCTACGAGCAGTACTTC
>TRBV27|NA|NA|TRBJ1-1|13
CASRRGRETEAFF
TGTGCCAGCAGGCGGGGAAGGGAGACTGAAGCTTTCTTT
>TRBV24-1|NA|NA|TRBJ2-1|14
CATSGQGGYNEQFF
TGTGCCACCAGTGGCCAGGGAGGCTACAATGAGCAGTTCTTC
>TRBV27|NA|NA|TRBJ2-7|18
CASSFLRPAGPPAYEQYF
TGTGCCAGCAGTTTCCTCCGGCCTGCAGGGCCTCCAGCCTACGAGCAGTACTTC
>TRBV7-9|TRBD2|NA|TRBJ2-1|17
CASSLALSPTSGALHFF
TGTGCCAGCAGCTTAGCGCTAAGCCCGACTAGCGGGGCACTGCACTTCTTC
>TRBV28|TRBD2|once|TRBJ2-7|15
CASSFLLAGFYEQYF
TGTGCCAGCAGTTTCCTCCTAGCGGGATTCTACGAGCAGTACTTC
>TRBV11-2|TRBD1|once|TRBJ2-7|15
CASRSGTGGFYEQYF
TGTGCCAGCAGGAGTGGGACAGGGGGTTTCTACGAGCAGTACTTC
>TRBV18|TRBD1|NA|TRBJ1-2|14
CASSPTGTGYGYTF
TGTGCCAGCTCACCAACAGGGACAGGGTACGGCTACACCTTC
>TRBV19|NA|NA|TRBJ1-2|17
CASSISGVPISNYGYTF
TGTGCCAGTAGTATTTCGGGGGTACCTATCTCCAACTATGGCTACACCTTC
>TRBV12-5|NA|NA|TRBJ2-7|12
CASGSGSYEQYF
TGTGCTAGTGGGAGCGGATCCTACGAGCAGTACTTC
>TRBV12-3/TRBV12-4|NA|NA|TRBJ2-7|12
CASRRDFYEQYF
TGTGCCAGCAGAAGAGACTTCTACGAGCAGTACTTC
>TRBV3-1/TRBV3-2|TRBD1|NA|TRBJ1-6|15
CASSPDRAYNSPLHF
TGTGCCAGCAGCCCAGACAGGGCCTATAATTCACCCCTCCACTTT
>TRBV7-2|NA|once|TRBJ1-6|15
CASSPKEGRGSPLHF
TGTGCCAGCAGCCCAAAGGAGGGACGAGGATCACCCCTCCACTTT
>TRBV6-6|TRBD2|once|TRBJ2-7|15
CASRVGTSGTYEQYF
TGTGCCAGCAGGGTCGGGACTAGCGGTACCTACGAGCAGTACTTC
>TRBV5-1|TRBD1|NA|TRBJ2-7|13
CASSRDSQYEQYF
TGCGCCAGCAGCCGGGACAGTCAGTACGAGCAGTACTTC
>TRBV6-2/TRBV6-3|TRBD2|NA|TRBJ2-7|13
CASSIAGVYEQYF
TGTGCCAGCAGTATAGCGGGAGTCTACGAGCAGTACTTC
>TRBV18|NA|NA|TRBJ2-3|16
CASSLATGKLTDTQYF
TGTGCCAGCTCACTCGCAACAGGGAAACTGACAGATACGCAGTATTTT
>TRBV6-7|TRBD2|NA|TRBJ2-5|18
CASSYLGLACFVGETQYF
TGTGCCAGCAGTTATCTGGGACTAGCATGTTTCGTTGGGGAGACCCAGTACTTC
>TRBV18|TRBD2|NA|TRBJ2-7|14
CASSPGGGIYEQYF
TGTGCCAGCTCACCAGGGGGGGGGATTTACGAGCAGTACTTC
>TRBV30|NA|few|TRBJ1-5|14
CAWSVVTVGQPQHF
TGTGCCTGGAGTGTTGTAACAGTGGGTCAGCCCCAGCATTTT
>TRBV6-2/TRBV6-3|NA|NA|TRBJ1-1|14
CASSYLGEATEAFF
TGTGCCAGCAGTTACTTGGGGGAGGCCACTGAAGCTTTCTTT
>TRBV6-2/TRBV6-3|TRBD1|NA|TRBJ1-2|15
CASSYALRGGNGYTF
TGTGCCAGCAGTTACGCCCTGCGAGGGGGCAATGGCTACACCTTC
>TRBV5-1|TRBD1|NA|TRBJ2-7|14
CASMSGTGSYEQYF
TGCGCCAGCATGTCCGGGACAGGATCTTACGAGCAGTACTTC
>TRBV6-5|NA|few|TRBJ1-2|13
CASSWEGYYGYTF
TGTGCCAGCAGTTGGGAGGGGTACTATGGCTACACCTTC
>TRBV4-1|NA|few|TRBJ1-2|15
CASSLYRSNNYGYTF
TGCGCCAGCAGCCTTTACCGTTCAAACAATTATGGCTACACCTTC
>TRBV28|NA|NA|TRBJ1-2|15
CASSLQLGRNYGYTF
TGTGCCAGCAGTTTACAGTTGGGCAGGAACTATGGCTACACCTTC
>TRBV7-9|NA|NA|TRBJ1-1|15
CASSSQQLMNTEAFF
TGTGCCAGCAGCTCGCAACAGCTTATGAACACTGAAGCTTTCTTT
>TRBV6-2/TRBV6-3|NA|NA|TRBJ1-2|14
CASSSQWRGYGYTF
TGTGCCAGCAGTTCACAGTGGCGTGGCTATGGCTACACCTTC
>TRBV5-1|NA|NA|TRBJ1-6|15
CASSLARDYNSPLHF
TGCGCCAGCAGCTTGGCCAGGGATTATAATTCACCCCTCCACTTT
>TRBV6-5|NA|NA|TRBJ1-2|14
CASRRGEALYGYTF
TGTGCCAGCAGACGGGGTGAAGCCCTCTATGGCTACACCTTC
>TRBV6-5|NA|NA|TRBJ1-5|12
CAIRQGNQPQHF
TGTGCTATACGACAGGGCAATCAGCCCCAGCATTTT
>TRBV21-1|NA|NA|TRBJ2-7|19
CASSKETTAGQAVPREQYF
TGTGCCAGCAGCAAAGAAACCACTGCGGGACAGGCTGTGCCGCGTGAGCAGTACTTC
>TRBV6-5|TRBD1|NA|TRBJ1-2|13
CASSYQGANGYTF
TGTGCCAGCAGTTACCAGGGGGCGAATGGCTACACCTTC
>TRBV5-1|TRBD1|NA|TRBJ2-6|16
CASRDRDLSGANVLTF
TGCGCCAGCCGGGACAGGGACCTCTCTGGGGCCAACGTCCTGACTTTC
>TRBV27|NA|NA|TRBJ2-5|17
CASSLSLGGANQETQYF
TGTGCCAGCAGTTTATCGTTGGGGGGGGCGAACCAAGAGACCCAGTACTTC
>TRBV11-2|NA|NA|TRBJ1-2|13
CASSGQTNYGYTF
TGTGCCAGCAGCGGACAGACCAACTATGGCTACACCTTC
>TRBV10-3|NA|NA|TRBJ2-7|17
CAISESTFTEETYEQYF
TGTGCCATCAGTGAGTCTACATTTACGGAGGAAACCTACGAGCAGTACTTC
>TRBV3-1/TRBV3-2|NA|NA|TRBJ1-3|14
CASSRQIPGNTIYF
TGTGCCAGCAGCCGACAGATCCCCGGAAACACCATATATTTT
>TRBV6-1|NA|NA|TRBJ1-2|17
CASSERGHRPMNYGYTF
TGTGCCAGCAGTGAACGGGGACACCGCCCAATGAACTATGGCTACACCTTC
>TRBV4-2|NA|NA|TRBJ2-7|19
CASSQLSYFGRGESYEQYF
TGTGCCAGCAGCCAATTGTCGTACTTCGGCAGGGGGGAATCCTACGAGCAGTACTTC
>TRBV6-5|TRBD1|NA|TRBJ1-1|15
CASSSPGTANTEAFF
TGTGCCAGCAGTTCCCCAGGGACAGCGAACACTGAAGCTTTCTTT
>TRBV11-2|TRBD2|NA|TRBJ2-1|17
CASSLGGLAGDREEQFF
TGTGCCAGCAGCTTAGGCGGACTAGCGGGAGATCGAGAAGAGCAGTTCTTC
>TRBV5-5|TRBD2|once|TRBJ2-3|16
CASSLAGAGVTDTQYF
TGTGCCAGCAGCTTGGCGGGAGCGGGGGTTACAGATACGCAGTATTTT